This T cell receptor (beta chain) was observed in a study of CD8 T cells in Susac syndrome. The CDR3 extends over 16 amino acids. CDR1 and CDR2 (germline): DFQATT, SNEGSKA (reference sequence). With V trimmed by 2 bases and J by 4 bases, 7 bases remained unmatched. cDNA came from approximately 0.5 to 1 ug RNA primed by random hexamers. TCRdb re-called the immunoSEQ multiplex PCR reads through MiXCR, storing one row per CDR3 protein. This sample has 100,000 to 150,000 distinct CDR3 sequences, with more than 85% found just once. Sequencing was done on a sample of CD8+ T cells from PBMCs. The V gene is TRBV20-1, the J gene TRBJ2-2, with 10 bases matching TRBD2. The clonotype originates from a human donor with multiple sclerosis. The CDR3 DNA reads TGCAGTGCTAGACTAGCGGGAGATGGCATCACCGGGGAGCTGTTTTTT. It is translated as CSARLAGDGITGELFF.